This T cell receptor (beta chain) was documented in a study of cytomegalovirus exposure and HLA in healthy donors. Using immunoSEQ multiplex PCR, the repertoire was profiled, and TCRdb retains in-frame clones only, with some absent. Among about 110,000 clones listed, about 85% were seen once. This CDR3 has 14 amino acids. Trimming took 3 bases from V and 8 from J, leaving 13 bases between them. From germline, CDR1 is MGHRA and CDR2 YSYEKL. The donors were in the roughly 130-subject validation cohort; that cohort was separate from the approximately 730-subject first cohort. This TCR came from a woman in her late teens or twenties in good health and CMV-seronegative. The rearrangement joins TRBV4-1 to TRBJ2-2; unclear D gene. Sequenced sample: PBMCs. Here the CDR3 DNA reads TGCGCCAGCAGCCACTTGGTCAGTACGGGGGAGCTGTTTTTT. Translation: CASSHLVSTGELFF.